The 27 T cell receptor beta chains below come from one sample, sequenced in a study of vaccination effects on CD4 cells after COVID-19 (dated by TCRdb to the early 2020s). Receptor amplification or capture employed the immunoSEQ multiplex PCR assay. The source is immuneACCESS, and TCRdb retained only in-frame sequences with V and J called. Part of the clones is not carried over; for the studies checked, unresolved V genes explain less than half of this, and the remainder is unexplained. The sample table shows about 73,000 clones, and 65% to 80% are seen once. The ten largest clones take up approximately 2% of the sample. After 10 days of culture, CD4+ T cells were isolated with the EasySep CD4+ T cell isolation kit. Each participant received two doses of an mRNA SARS-CoV-2 vaccine, either BNT162b2 or mRNA-1273. For these TCRs, the target antigens are not known. Sequencing used CD4+ T cells from PBMCs cultured without peptide, obtained after COVID-19 vaccination. The origin of the receptors is a human donor who received a COVID-19 vaccine.

The J gene is TRBJ1-5, the V gene TRBV6-1, with D perhaps matching TRBD1 (6 bases). The germline V gene has CDR1 MNHNS and CDR2 SASEGT. The length of the CDR3 is 15 residues. The V end was cut by 7 bases, the J end by 7 bases, with 20 bases between. CDR3 in DNA: TGTGCCAGCACTCAAATCACAGGGTCCTTCCAGCCCCAGCATTTT. Translating it yields CASTQITGSFQPQHF.

This clone was seen only once. The chain uses TRBV24-1 and TRBJ2-7, with D hard to call. The V gene lost 0 bases and the J gene lost 4 bases, with 9 bases spanning the gap. CDR1 and CDR2 from the germline V gene are KGHDR and SFDVKD. This CDR3 has 14 residues. CDR3: CATSDLHTGYEQYV. The CDR3 DNA follows: TGTGCCACCAGTGATTTGCATACCGGTTACGAGCAGTACGTC.

This clone was observed a single time. This rearrangement joins TRBV24-1 to TRBJ2-7; D is perhaps TRBD1 (5 bases). V was cut by 6 bases and J by 3 bases, with 14 bases left in between. Germline values: CDR1 KGHDR, CDR2 SFDVKD. The CDR3 runs to 14 residues. For the CDR3, the DNA is TGTGCCACCAGTACTTTGACAGAAGACTACGAGCAGTACGTC. Its translation is CATSTLTEDYEQYV.

CDR3 bases: TGTGCCATCAGTGAGTCCCAGGCGGCCGCTTTCTTT. This translates into CAISESQAAAFF. This chain uses TRBV10-3 with TRBJ1-1; D gene uncertain. Trimming left V 0 bases short and J 11 bases short, with 10 bases between. This CDR3 has 12 amino acids. The germline V gene encodes CDR1 ENHRY and CDR2 SYGVKD.

This chain connects TRBV29-1 to TRBJ1-1, with 7 bases lining up with TRBD1. The CDR3 is 14 residues long. V trimming: 8 bases; J trimming: 3 bases; junction bases outside the gene matches: 12. Germline CDR1 reads SQVTM; CDR2 reads ANQGSEA. The DNA of the CDR3 is TGCAGCACGTTTAGGACAGGACTTTACACTGAAGCTTTCTTT. Encoded protein: CSTFRTGLYTEAFF.

The chain has TRBV3-1 (or the pseudogene TRBV3-2) and TRBJ1-2; tentative D call: TRBD1 (5 bases). CDR3 length equals 11 residues. Germline V gene data show CDR1 as LGHDT and CDR2 as YNNKEL (reference sequence). V lost 5 bases and J 8 bases, leaving 9 bases between the germline ends. CDR3 amino acids: CASSFGDGYTF. In nucleotides, the CDR3 is TGTGCCAGCAGCTTCGGGGACGGCTACACCTTC.

The CDR3 DNA is TGCGCCAGCAGCCAAGCTATAAGGGGGGCCGGGGAGCTGTTTTTT. Translating it yields CASSQAIRGAGELFF. V is TRBV4-1 and J is TRBJ2-2; D tentatively fits TRBD1 or TRBD2 (6 bases each). This CDR3 is built from 15 residues. Trimming cost V 1 base and J 6 bases, with 12 bases left between them. Germline V gene sequence: CDR1 MGHRA, CDR2 YSYEKL.

This clone was counted once. This rearrangement joins TRBV7-2 to TRBJ2-1, with 8 bases identical to TRBD2. The CDR3 is 15 residues long. Germline CDR1 and CDR2: SGHTA and FQGNSA. V shed 5 bases and J 10 bases; nucleotides not matched to a gene: 13. For the CDR3, the DNA is TGTGCCAGCAGCCTCCTAGCGGGCGGCCCCGCCGAGCAGTTCTTC. This codes for CASSLLAGGPAEQFF.

The V and J genes are TRBV9 and TRBJ2-3; 8 bases fit TRBD1. The J segment lost 5 bases and the V segment lost 2 bases, leaving 4 bases of the junction unmatched. CDR3 size: 14 residues. Germline V lookup: CDR1 SGDLS, CDR2 YYNGEE. As DNA, the CDR3 is TGTGCCAGCAGCGTTACAGGGGGTAGAGATACGCAGTATTTT. Its protein is CASSVTGGRDTQYF.

This clone was counted only a few times. CDR3 in amino acids: CASSYTGGTEAFF. The CDR3 nucleotides read TGCGCCAGCAGCTACACAGGGGGAACTGAAGCTTTCTTT. The chain employs TRBV5-1 and TRBJ1-1; 8 bases match TRBD1. CDR1 is SGHRS and CDR2 is YFSETQ in the germline V gene. V was pared by 3 bases and J by 5 bases, with 3 bases of the junction left unmatched. The CDR3 has 13 residues. Full variable domain (outside the CDR3, taken from reference TRBV5-1 and TRBJ1-1): KAGVTQTPRYLIKTRGQQVTLSCSPISGHRSVSWYQQTPGQGLQFLFEYFSETQRNKGNFPGRFSGRQFSNSRSEMNVSTLELGDSALYLCASSYTGGTEAFFGQGTRLTVV.

The J gene is TRBJ1-1, the V gene TRBV7-9, with TRBD1 matching over 7 bases. The germline V gene encodes CDR1 SEHNR and CDR2 FQNEAQ (reference sequence). The CDR3 is 16 residues long. Unmatched junction bases numbered 9, after V lost 5 bases and J lost 0 bases. The CDR3 DNA sequence: TGTGCCAGCAGCCCCCGAGGACAGGCAGTGAACACTGAAGCTTTCTTT. It yields the protein CASSPRGQAVNTEAFF.

The V call is TRBV19, the J call TRBJ1-4, with D unclear. The CDR3 covers 14 residues. V was shortened by 2 bases and J by 0 bases, with 4 bases between the two germline ends. CDR1 is LNHDA, CDR2 SQIVND, per germline (reference sequence). CDR3 loop: CASSILATNEKLFF. As DNA, the CDR3 is TGTGCCAGTAGTATACTTGCAACTAATGAAAAACTGTTTTTT.

Only a few counts were recorded for this clone. This chain connects TRBV4-1 to TRBJ2-3; D not resolved. V was shortened by 0 bases and J by 6 bases, with 16 bases between the two germline ends. The CDR3 length is 16 residues. Germline V CDR1 and CDR2: MGHRA, YSYEKL. CDR3 sequence reads: CASSQEGPQSADTQYF. The CDR3 DNA is TGCGCCAGCAGCCAAGAGGGCCCCCAGTCCGCGGATACGCAGTATTTT.

The rearrangement uses TRBV28 and TRBJ1-6; TRBD1 is a possible D gene (5 bases). The CDR3 contains 15 residues. Germline CDR1 is MDHEN and CDR2 is SYDVKM. Trimming shortened V by 2 bases and J by 10 bases, and 15 bases separated the two germline ends. The CDR3 DNA is TGTGCCAGCAGTTTAGATCCAGGGCGGGGATCACCCCTCCACTTT. Translating it yields CASSLDPGRGSPLHF.

The chain is built from TRBV2 and TRBJ2-5; maybe TRBD1 (5 bases). V was shortened by 5 bases and J by 0 bases, with 10 bases between the two germline ends. This CDR3 is built from 14 residues. Per germline, CDR1 SNHLY and CDR2 FYNNEI. The CDR3 coding sequence is TGTGCCAGCAGTAGGACAAACTACCAAGAGACCCAGTACTTC. Protein: CASSRTNYQETQYF.

This clone was detected once. V and J are TRBV6-1 and TRBJ2-7; D is ambiguous. The CDR3 has 15 amino acids. The germline V gene encodes CDR1 MNHNS and CDR2 SASEGT. V was shortened by 0 bases and J by 4 bases, with 13 bases between the two germline ends. Here the CDR3 reads CASSEAWGLSYEQYV. The CDR3 DNA sequence: TGTGCCAGCAGTGAAGCATGGGGATTGAGTTACGAGCAGTACGTC.

V gene TRBV5-1 combines with J gene TRBJ2-5; D gene uncertain. This CDR3 has 12 residues. Trimming took off 2 bases at V and 4 bases at J, with 6 bases between the two ends. Germline V gene sequence: CDR1 SGHRS, CDR2 YFSETQ. The CDR3 DNA reads as TGCGCCAGCAGCTTAACGTTAGAGACCCAGTACTTC. Protein sequence: CASSLTLETQYF.

The chain employs TRBV19 and TRBJ1-5, with TRBD1 as a possible D gene (5 bases). Germline CDR1 and CDR2: LNHDA and SQIVND (reference sequence). Trimming took off 7 bases at V and 8 bases at J, with 24 bases between the two ends. The CDR3 loop spans 16 amino acids. The CDR3 region is CASNLLGGSVLKPQHF. The CDR3 nucleotides are TGTGCCAGTAACCTCCTCGGGGGGAGCGTCCTGAAGCCCCAGCATTTT.

This clone occurred a few times. The chain uses TRBV18 and TRBJ2-3; 9 bases are a match to TRBD1. The CDR3 spans 15 residues. Losses at the gene ends were 2 bases for V and 5 bases for J; bases not matched to a gene: 5. From germline, CDR1 is KGHSH and CDR2 LQKENI. The CDR3 loop reads CASSPVDRGKDTQYF. The CDR3 bases are TGTGCCAGCTCACCAGTGGACAGGGGAAAAGATACGCAGTATTTT.

There are a few counts of this clone. The chain uses TRBV19 and TRBJ1-6; TRBD1 agrees at 8 bases. The V gene end was trimmed by 10 bases and the J gene end by 7 bases; junction bases not matched to a gene: 6. CDR3 length: 13 residues. Germline CDR1 is LNHDA and CDR2 is SQIVND (reference sequence). The CDR3 loop is CATTGQGNSPLHF. CDR3 DNA sequence: TGTGCCACCACAGGACAGGGAAATTCACCCCTCCACTTT. The variable domain in full, completed from reference TRBV19 and TRBJ1-6, reads DGGITQSPKYLFRKEGQNVTLSCEQNLNHDAMYWYRQDPGQGLRLIYYSQIVNDFQKGDIAEGYSVSREKKESFPLTVTSAQKNPTAFYLCATTGQGNSPLHFGNGTRLTVT.

The gene calls are TRBV6-5 and TRBJ2-7; 9 bases match TRBD2. J gave up 4 bases and V 6 bases, and 4 bases lay outside the gene matches. CDR1 MNHEY and CDR2 SVGAGI come from the germline V gene. CDR3 size: 13 residues. CDR3 sequence: CASRVAGVYEQYV. For the CDR3, the DNA is TGTGCCAGCAGGGTAGCGGGGGTATACGAGCAGTACGTC.

This clone was counted a few times. The chain recombines TRBV6-6 with TRBJ1-2; D not resolved. Trimming cost V 10 bases and J 0 bases, with 15 bases left between them. CDR3 size: 14 residues. CDR1 and CDR2 from the germline V gene are MNHNY and SVGAGI (reference sequence). The CDR3 loop is CATHWPATNYGYTF. CDR3 in DNA: TGTGCCACCCACTGGCCCGCAACTAACTATGGCTACACCTTC.

The chain joins TRBV6-5 to TRBJ1-2; a weak D match, TRBD1 (5 bases). The V end lost 10 bases, the J end lost 9 bases, and 21 bases lay between the germline ends. This CDR3 has 13 amino acids. Germline V gives CDR1 MNHEY, CDR2 SVGAGI. The CDR3 DNA reads as TGTGCCACCACCTCGGGGCCTTTGTTGCGCTACACCTTC. This encodes CATTSGPLLRYTF.

This clone was observed once. This sequence joins TRBV9 and TRBJ1-2; 7 nucleotides line up with TRBD1. Looked up from germline, CDR1 is SGDLS and CDR2 is YYNGEE. CDR3 length equals 17 residues. With V trimmed by 0 bases and J by 2 bases, 10 bases remained unmatched. The CDR3 DNA is TGTGCCAGCAGCGTAGGGGGGCGGGACAGCGAGAACTATGGCTACACCTTC. Translation gives CASSVGGRDSENYGYTF.

Only one count was recorded for this clone. V and J are TRBV18 and TRBJ2-7, with 14 bases fitting TRBD2. V was pared by 6 bases and J by 10 bases, with 8 bases of the junction left unmatched. Germline CDR1 and CDR2: KGHSH and LQKENI. This CDR3 has 14 amino acids. In nucleotides, the CDR3 is TGTGCCAGCTCCCCGACTAGCGGGGGGGAGCGTCAGTACGTC. Protein sequence: CASSPTSGGERQYV.

The chain recombines TRBV10-2 with TRBJ1-5; D is ambiguous. The CDR3 consists of 13 residues. Trimming took off 6 bases at V and 7 bases at J, with 13 bases between the two ends. Germline CDR1 reads WSHSY; CDR2 reads SAAADI. This chain's CDR3 is CASRRTEDQPQHF. The CDR3 region has the DNA TGCGCCAGCAGACGGACCGAGGACCAGCCCCAGCATTTT.

This clone was counted a few times. This chain connects TRBV20-1 to TRBJ2-3, with D tentatively TRBD2 (6 bases). The length of the CDR3 is 13 residues. Germline CDR1 and CDR2: DFQATT and SNEGSKA (reference sequence). Trimming stripped 3 bases from V and 1 base from J, with 8 bases between. In nucleotides, the CDR3 is TGCAGTGCTAGTGGCGGGGGCACAGATACGCAGTATTTT. The encoded protein is CSASGGGTDTQYF.